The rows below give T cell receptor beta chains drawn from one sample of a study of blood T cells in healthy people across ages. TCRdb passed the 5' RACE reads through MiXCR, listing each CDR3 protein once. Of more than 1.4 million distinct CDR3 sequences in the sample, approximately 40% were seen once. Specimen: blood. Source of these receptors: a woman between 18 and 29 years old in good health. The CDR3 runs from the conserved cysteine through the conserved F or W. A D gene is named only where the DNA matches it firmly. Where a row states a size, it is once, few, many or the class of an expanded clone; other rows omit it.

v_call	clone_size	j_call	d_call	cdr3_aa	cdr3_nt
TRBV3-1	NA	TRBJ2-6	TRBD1	CASSLSGQGSYVLTF	TGTGCCAGCAGCCTCAGCGGACAGGGAAGTTACGTCCTGACTTTC
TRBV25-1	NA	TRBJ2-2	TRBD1	CASSPTGENTGELFF	TGTGCCAGCAGCCCGACAGGGGAGAACACCGGGGAGCTGTTTTTT
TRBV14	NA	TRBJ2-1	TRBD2	CASSQITSGGNEQFF	TGTGCCAGCAGCCAAATTACTAGCGGGGGTAATGAGCAGTTCTTC
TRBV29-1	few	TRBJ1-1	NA	CSVGPGAGQRAFF	TGCAGCGTTGGACCGGGAGCGGGGCAAAGAGCTTTCTTT
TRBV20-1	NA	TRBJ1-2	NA	CSARDGGTYGYTF	TGCAGTGCTAGAGATGGCGGGACCTATGGCTACACCTTC
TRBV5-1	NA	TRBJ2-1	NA	CASSLARPLDEQFF	TGCGCCAGCAGCTTGGCCAGGCCCCTAGATGAGCAGTTCTTC
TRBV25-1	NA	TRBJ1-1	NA	CASSLAASGGEAFF	TGTGCCAGCAGCTTGGCCGCTAGCGGGGGTGAAGCTTTCTTT
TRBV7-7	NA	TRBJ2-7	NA	CASSKLTASLYNEQYF	TGTGCCAGCAGCAAATTAACAGCATCTCTCTACAATGAGCAGTACTTC
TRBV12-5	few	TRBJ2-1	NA	CASGLVVHRAFEQFF	TGTGCTAGTGGTTTGGTCGTGCATAGGGCCTTTGAGCAGTTCTTC
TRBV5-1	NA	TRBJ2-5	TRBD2	CASTGLAGADGTQYF	TGCGCCAGCACCGGACTAGCGGGAGCCGACGGGACCCAGTACTTC
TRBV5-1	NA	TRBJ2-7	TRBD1	CASSLWTGGTYEQYF	TGCGCCAGCAGCTTATGGACAGGGGGCACCTACGAGCAGTACTTC
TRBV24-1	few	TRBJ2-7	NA	CATSDLSSGEYF	TGTGCCACCAGTGATTTGTCCAGCGGAGAGTACTTC
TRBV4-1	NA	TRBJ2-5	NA	CASSQTLLGRGEETQYF	TGCGCCAGCAGCCAAACTCTTTTGGGCAGGGGGGAAGAGACCCAGTACTTC
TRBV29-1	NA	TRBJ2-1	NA	CSVDSSRYNEQFF	TGCAGCGTTGATAGTAGTAGGTACAATGAGCAGTTCTTC
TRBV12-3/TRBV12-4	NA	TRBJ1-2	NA	CASSPGGRANGYTF	TGTGCCAGCAGTCCTGGGGGCAGGGCGAATGGCTACACCTTC
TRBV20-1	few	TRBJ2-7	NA	CSARGRGPVDEQYF	TGCAGTGCTAGAGGTCGGGGGCCGGTCGACGAGCAGTACTTC
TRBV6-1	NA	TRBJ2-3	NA	CASRHGPSTDTQYF	TGTGCCAGCCGGCATGGGCCTAGCACAGATACGCAGTATTTT
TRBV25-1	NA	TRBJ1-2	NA	CASMSGNYGYTF	TGTGCCAGCATGTCAGGAAACTATGGCTACACCTTC
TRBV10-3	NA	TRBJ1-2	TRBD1	CAIRTGGIYGYTF	TGTGCCATCCGGACAGGGGGCATCTATGGCTACACCTTC
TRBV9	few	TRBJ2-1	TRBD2	CASTAAGVRYNEQFF	TGTGCCAGCACGGCGGCGGGGGTTAGGTACAATGAGCAGTTCTTC
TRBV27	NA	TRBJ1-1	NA	CASSLWPLLTEAFF	TGTGCCAGCAGTTTATGGCCACTCCTCACTGAAGCTTTCTTT
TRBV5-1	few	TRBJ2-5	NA	CASSFQGAEEYF	TGCGCCAGCAGCTTTCAAGGGGCCGAGGAGTACTTC
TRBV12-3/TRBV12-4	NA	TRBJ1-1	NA	CASHGPGRTEAFF	TGTGCCTCCCATGGTCCGGGGAGAACTGAAGCTTTCTTT
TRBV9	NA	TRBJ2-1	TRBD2	CASSVSGGAYEQFF	TGTGCCAGCAGCGTTAGCGGGGGGGCCTATGAGCAGTTCTTC
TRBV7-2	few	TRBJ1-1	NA	CASSLKVPNTEAFF	TGTGCCAGCAGCTTAAAAGTCCCGAACACTGAAGCTTTCTTT
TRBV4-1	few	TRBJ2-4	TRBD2	CASSQERAGTSGAKNIQYF	TGCGCCAGCAGCCAAGAGAGGGCAGGGACTAGCGGAGCGAAAAACATTCAGTACTTC
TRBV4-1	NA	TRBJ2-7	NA	CASSQGDFSYEQYF	TGCGCCAGCAGCCAAGGCGACTTCTCCTACGAGCAGTACTTC
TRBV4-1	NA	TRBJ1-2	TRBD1	CASSQEQGGYYGYTF	TGCGCCAGCAGCCAAGAACAGGGGGGATACTATGGCTACACCTTC
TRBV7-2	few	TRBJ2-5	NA	CASSLGASRQETQYF	TGTGCCAGCAGCTTAGGGGCTAGCAGGCAAGAGACCCAGTACTTC
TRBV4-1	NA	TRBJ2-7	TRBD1	CASSQLTGEYEQYF	TGCGCCAGCAGCCAATTGACAGGGGAATATGAGCAGTACTTC
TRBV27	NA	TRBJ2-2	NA	CASSFWPPRTGELFF	TGTGCCAGCAGTTTTTGGCCCCCGAGGACCGGGGAGCTGTTTTTT
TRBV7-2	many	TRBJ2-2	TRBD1	CASSLVGTGVTGELFF	TGTGCCAGCAGCTTAGTGGGGACAGGGGTCACCGGGGAGCTGTTTTTT
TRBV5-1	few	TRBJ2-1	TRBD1	CASSLKGGYDEQFF	TGCGCCAGCAGCTTAAAAGGGGGCTACGATGAGCAGTTCTTC
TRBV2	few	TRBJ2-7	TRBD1	CASTPGQGAKREYEQYF	TGTGCCAGCACCCCGGGACAGGGGGCGAAACGGGAGTACGAGCAGTACTTC
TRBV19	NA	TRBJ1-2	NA	CASSETGRPNYGYTF	TGTGCCAGTAGTGAAACGGGACGGCCTAACTATGGCTACACCTTC
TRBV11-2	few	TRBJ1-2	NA	CASSSYQGAEGYTF	TGTGCCAGCAGCTCGTACCAAGGGGCGGAGGGCTACACCTTC
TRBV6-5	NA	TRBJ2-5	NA	CASSTYGTVGETQYF	TGTGCCAGCAGCACCTACGGGACGGTGGGAGAGACCCAGTACTTC
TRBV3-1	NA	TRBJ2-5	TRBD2	CASSLGVSGTAETQYF	TGTGCCAGCAGCCTAGGGGTTAGCGGGACCGCTGAGACCCAGTACTTC
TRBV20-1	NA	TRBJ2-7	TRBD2	CSASGIPYEQYF	TGCAGTGCAAGCGGGATCCCCTACGAGCAGTACTTC